One and the same sample provided the 18 T cell receptor beta chains below, sequenced in a study of blood T cell repertoires in COVID-19. Clones were read by immunoSEQ multiplex PCR, and TCRdb kept only the in-frame ones, dropping some. The table shows 190,000 or so clones, with about 85% occurring only once. The material sequenced was PBMCs or T cells enriched from blood (not recorded which). These receptors originate from a man aged 35-49 years who had recovered from COVID-19.

The chain couples TRBV4-1 to TRBJ2-3, with a tentative D call TRBD2 (6 bases). The CDR3 is 14 residues long. The germline gives CDR1 MGHRA, CDR2 YSYEKL. The germline V and J ends were trimmed by 4 bases and 2 bases, with 10 bases remaining between them. CDR3 residues: CASSPGRNTDTQYF. DNA for the CDR3: TGCGCCAGCAGCCCGGGGAGGAACACAGATACGCAGTATTTT.

The chain recombines TRBV28 with TRBJ2-7, with 9 bases that match TRBD1. Germline loops: CDR1 MDHEN, CDR2 SYDVKM. V lost 2 bases to trimming and J lost 6 bases; unmatched junction nucleotides: 8. The CDR3 sequence is 15 residues long. In DNA form, the CDR3 reads TGTGCCAGCAGTTTACTAGAGGACAGGGGTGCCGAGCAGTACTTC. Its translation is CASSLLEDRGAEQYF.

The chain recombines TRBV4-1 with TRBJ2-3; TRBD2 might be the D (5 bases). Germline loops: CDR1 MGHRA, CDR2 YSYEKL. This CDR3 is built from 15 residues. Between the trimmed V and J ends, which lost 4 bases and 4 bases, there was a span of 15 bases. CDR3: CASSPLSSGADTQYF. DNA of the CDR3: TGCGCCAGCAGCCCCCTCTCGTCCGGGGCAGATACGCAGTATTTT.

V and J are TRBV6-6 and TRBJ1-6, with TRBD1 matching over 9 bases. Germline V gives CDR1 MNHNY, CDR2 SVGAGI (reference sequence). The CDR3 is made up of 13 amino acids. The junction had 9 bases not matched to a gene; V was cut back by 11 bases and J by 10 bases. The CDR3 DNA reads TGTGCCGGAGCTGGACAGGGGACATCACCCCTCCACTTT. Encoded protein: CAGAGQGTSPLHF.

This sequence joins TRBV4-2 and TRBJ2-7, with 11 positions matching TRBD1. With V trimmed by 4 bases and J by 4 bases, 9 bases remained unmatched. The CDR3 length is 16 residues. Germline CDR1 reads LGHNA; CDR2 reads YNFKEQ. The chain's CDR3 is CASSPGQGALGYEQYF. CDR3 DNA sequence: TGTGCCAGCAGCCCCGGACAGGGGGCGCTAGGATACGAGCAGTACTTC.

CDR3: CASSAGLAVYNEQFF. CDR3 bases: TGTGCCAGCAGCGCGGGACTAGCGGTATACAATGAGCAGTTCTTC. The chain joins TRBV9 to TRBJ2-1, with 11 bases aligning to TRBD2. The CDR3 length is 15 residues. The trim removed 3 bases at V and 4 bases at J, leaving 3 bases unmatched. Germline V gives CDR1 SGDLS, CDR2 YYNGEE.

The chain joins TRBV19 to TRBJ2-5; maybe TRBD2 (5 bases). Germline V gene sequence: CDR1 LNHDA, CDR2 SQIVND (reference sequence). The V gene lost 7 bases and the J gene lost 5 bases, with 8 bases spanning the gap. This CDR3 spans 11 amino acids. Here the CDR3 DNA reads TGTGCCAGTACCCGCGGGGAGACCCAGTACTTC. Its protein product is CASTRGETQYF.

This clone has just one count. The chain joins TRBV12-3 or TRBV12-4 to TRBJ1-2; 7 bases match TRBD1. The junction had 6 bases not matched to a gene; V was cut back by 5 bases and J by 6 bases. The CDR3 has 13 residues. CDR3 in amino acids: CASSPSGQNGYTF. In nucleotides, the CDR3 is TGTGCCAGCAGTCCCTCGGGACAGAATGGCTACACCTTC.

The chain carries TRBV10-3 and TRBJ1-2, with D perhaps TRBD1 (5 bases). Trimming took 4 bases from V and 5 from J, leaving 11 bases between them. The CDR3 is 13 residues long. Germline CDR1 is ENHRY and CDR2 is SYGVKD. The CDR3 region is CAISGPGGYGYTF. In DNA, the CDR3 is TGTGCCATCAGTGGGCCCGGGGGTTATGGCTACACCTTC.

The chain combines TRBV28 with TRBJ2-1, with 14 bases matching TRBD2. The CDR3 runs to 16 residues. The germline V gene has CDR1 MDHEN and CDR2 SYDVKM. With 5 bases clipped from V and 6 bases from J, the junction kept 6 bases outside the gene matches. The CDR3 coding sequence is TGTGCCAGCAGTCGAGGGACTAGCGGGAGTTCCAATGAGCAGTTCTTC. It encodes CASSRGTSGSSNEQFF.

The chain joins TRBV2 to TRBJ1-2; D is undetermined. This CDR3 contains 14 residues. Germline values: CDR1 SNHLY, CDR2 FYNNEI. V lost 6 bases, J lost 4 bases, and 15 bases lay in between. The CDR3 spells CASSRGEEVYGYTF. CDR3 nucleotides: TGTGCCAGCAGCCGAGGCGAAGAGGTCTATGGCTACACCTTC.

The V gene is TRBV10-3, the J gene TRBJ1-1; D might be TRBD1 (6 bases). This CDR3 is 14 amino acids long. Germline CDR1 and CDR2: ENHRY and SYGVKD. Trimming left V 6 bases short and J 3 bases short, with 14 bases between. CDR3 region: CAIRGGQTHTEAFF. The CDR3 region has the DNA TGTGCCATCAGAGGCGGACAGACCCACACTGAAGCTTTCTTT.

The chain links TRBV18 to TRBJ2-3; 14 bases are a match to TRBD2. There are 16 residues in the CDR3. Germline V gives CDR1 KGHSH, CDR2 LQKENI. V lost 3 bases and J lost 5; bases outside the gene matches: 4. Here the CDR3 DNA reads TGTGCCAGCTCACCGAGGGGGACTAGCGGGAGAGATACGCAGTATTTT. Translated: CASSPRGTSGRDTQYF.

This chain joins TRBV27 and TRBJ2-1, with a weak D call TRBD2 (5 bases). V gave up 2 bases and J gave up 4 bases, with 12 bases separating them. CDR1 and CDR2 from the germline V gene are MNHEY and SMNVEV (reference sequence). This CDR3 comprises 15 residues. The CDR3 DNA follows: TGTGCCAGCAGTTTACAGGTACTAGGGTACAATGAGCAGTTCTTC. As protein: CASSLQVLGYNEQFF.

About this clone: Other DNA sequences from this sample encode an identical CDR3 as well. The chain uses TRBV5-1 and TRBJ2-7; 11 bases fit TRBD2. Trimming took 1 base from V and 3 from J; bases not matched to a gene: 0. The CDR3 has 14 residues. Germline CDR1 reads SGHRS; CDR2 reads YFSETQ. The CDR3 sequence is CASSLTSGSYEQYF. CDR3 sequence (DNA): TGCGCCAGCAGCTTGACTAGCGGGAGCTACGAGCAGTACTTC.

The DNA of the CDR3 is TGCGCCAGCAGCCCCGGACAGGGAAGTCAGCCCCAGCATTTT. Translated, it gives CASSPGQGSQPQHF. This chain connects TRBV5-1 to TRBJ1-5; 8 positions match TRBD1. The CDR3 covers 14 residues. Germline CDR1 and CDR2: SGHRS and YFSETQ. With V trimmed by 4 bases and J by 6 bases, 6 bases remained unmatched. The full variable domain, rest sourced from reference TRBV5-1 and TRBJ1-5, is KAGVTQTPRYLIKTRGQQVTLSCSPISGHRSVSWYQQTPGQGLQFLFEYFSETQRNKGNFPGRFSGRQFSNSRSEMNVSTLELGDSALYLCASSPGQGSQPQHFGDGTRLSIL.

V usage is TRBV29-1 and J usage is TRBJ2-5, with 8 positions matching TRBD1. The germline gives CDR1 SQVTM, CDR2 ANQGSEA. The CDR3 loop spans 15 amino acids. Trimming took 6 bases from V and 3 from J; bases not matched to a gene: 12. The CDR3 nucleotides are TGCAGCGTCTCCGACCCGACAGGGGTTGAAGAGACCCAGTACTTC. This encodes CSVSDPTGVEETQYF.

The rearrangement uses TRBV30 and TRBJ1-3; TRBD1 aligns across 8 bases. With 3 bases clipped from V and 6 bases from J, the junction kept 4 bases outside the gene matches. Germline loops: CDR1 GTSNPN, CDR2 SVGIG (reference sequence). The CDR3 is made up of 13 amino acids. CDR3 residues: CAWRDRVVNTIYF. The CDR3 region has the DNA TGTGCCTGGAGGGACAGGGTGGTAAACACCATATATTTT.